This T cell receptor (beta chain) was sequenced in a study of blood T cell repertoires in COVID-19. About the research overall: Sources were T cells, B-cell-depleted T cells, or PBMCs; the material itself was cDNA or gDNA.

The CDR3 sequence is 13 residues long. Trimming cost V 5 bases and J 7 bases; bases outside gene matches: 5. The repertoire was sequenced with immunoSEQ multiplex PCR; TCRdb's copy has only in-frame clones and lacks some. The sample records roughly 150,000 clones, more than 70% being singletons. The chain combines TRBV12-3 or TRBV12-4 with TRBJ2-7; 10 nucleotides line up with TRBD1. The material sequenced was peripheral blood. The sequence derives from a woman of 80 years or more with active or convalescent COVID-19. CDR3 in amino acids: CASSQTGGWEQYF. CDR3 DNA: TGTGCCAGCAGTCAGACAGGGGGCTGGGAGCAGTACTTC.